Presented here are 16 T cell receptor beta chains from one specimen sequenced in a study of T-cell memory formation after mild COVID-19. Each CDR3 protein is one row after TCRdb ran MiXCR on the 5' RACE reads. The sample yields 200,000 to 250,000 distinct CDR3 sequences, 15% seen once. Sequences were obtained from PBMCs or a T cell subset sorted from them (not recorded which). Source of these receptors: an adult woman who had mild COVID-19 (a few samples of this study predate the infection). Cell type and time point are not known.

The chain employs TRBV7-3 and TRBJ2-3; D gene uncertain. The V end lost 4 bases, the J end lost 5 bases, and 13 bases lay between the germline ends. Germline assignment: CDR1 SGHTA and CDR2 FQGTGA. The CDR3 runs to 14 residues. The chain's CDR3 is CASSSSDFVDTQYF. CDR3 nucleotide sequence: TGTGCCAGCAGCTCGTCAGACTTCGTAGATACGCAGTATTTT.

CDR3 loop: CASSEEEGWGNEQFF. CDR3 bases: TGTGCCAGCAGTGAAGAAGAAGGGTGGGGAAATGAGCAGTTCTTC. V gene TRBV6-1 combines with J gene TRBJ2-1, with D unclear. This CDR3 is built from 15 residues. From germline, CDR1 is MNHNS and CDR2 SASEGT. V lost 1 base to trimming and J lost 7 bases, with 14 bases between them.

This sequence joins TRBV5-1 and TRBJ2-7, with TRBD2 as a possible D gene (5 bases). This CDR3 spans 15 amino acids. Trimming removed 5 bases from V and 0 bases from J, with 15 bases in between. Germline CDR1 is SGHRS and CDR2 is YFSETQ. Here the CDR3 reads CASSSLTGSSYEQYF. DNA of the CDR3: TGCGCCAGCAGTTCTTTAACGGGGAGCTCCTACGAGCAGTACTTC.

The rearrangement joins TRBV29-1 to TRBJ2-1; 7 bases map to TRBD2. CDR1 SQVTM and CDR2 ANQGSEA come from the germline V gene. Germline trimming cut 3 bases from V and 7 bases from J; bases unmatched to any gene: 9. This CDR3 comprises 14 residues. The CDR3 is CSVDVANGGNEQFF. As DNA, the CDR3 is TGCAGCGTTGACGTAGCAAACGGGGGGAATGAGCAGTTCTTC.

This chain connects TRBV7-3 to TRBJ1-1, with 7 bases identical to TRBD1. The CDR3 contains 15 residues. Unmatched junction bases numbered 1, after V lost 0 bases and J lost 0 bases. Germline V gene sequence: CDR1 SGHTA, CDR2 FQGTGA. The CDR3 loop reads CASSLTGGVNTEAFF. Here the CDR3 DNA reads TGTGCCAGCAGCTTAACAGGGGGCGTGAACACTGAAGCTTTCTTT.

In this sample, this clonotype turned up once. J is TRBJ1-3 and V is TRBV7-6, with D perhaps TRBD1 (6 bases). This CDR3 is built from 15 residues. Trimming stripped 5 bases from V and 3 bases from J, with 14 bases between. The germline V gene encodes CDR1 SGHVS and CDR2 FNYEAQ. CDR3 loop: CASSPQGGNGNTIYF. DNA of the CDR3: TGTGCCAGCAGCCCACAGGGTGGAAATGGAAACACCATATATTTT. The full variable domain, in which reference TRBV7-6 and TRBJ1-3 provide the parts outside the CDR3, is GAGVSQSPRYKVTKRGQDVALRCDPISGHVSLYWYRQALGQGPEFLTYFNYEAQQDKSGLPNDRFSAERPEGSISTLTIQRTEQRDSAMYRCASSPQGGNGNTIYFGEGSWLTVV.

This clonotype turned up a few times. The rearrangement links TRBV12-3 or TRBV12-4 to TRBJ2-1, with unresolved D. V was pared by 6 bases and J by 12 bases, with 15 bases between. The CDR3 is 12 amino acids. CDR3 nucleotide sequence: TGTGCCAGCAGCCCCACACTCCCCCCGCAGTTCTTC. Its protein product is CASSPTLPPQFF.

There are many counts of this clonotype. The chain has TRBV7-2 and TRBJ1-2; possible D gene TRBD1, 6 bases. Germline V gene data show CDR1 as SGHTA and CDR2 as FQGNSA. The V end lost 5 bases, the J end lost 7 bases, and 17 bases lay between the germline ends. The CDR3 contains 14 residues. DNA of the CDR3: TGTGCCAGCAGCGTCCGACAGGCCCTGAGTGGCTACACCTTC. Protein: CASSVRQALSGYTF.

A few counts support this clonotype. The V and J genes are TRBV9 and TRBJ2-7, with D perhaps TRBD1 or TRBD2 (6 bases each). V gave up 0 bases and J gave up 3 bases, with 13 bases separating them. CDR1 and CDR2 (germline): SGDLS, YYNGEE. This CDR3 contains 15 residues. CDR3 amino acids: CASSVEGGTIYEQYF. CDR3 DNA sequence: TGTGCCAGCAGCGTAGAGGGCGGGACAATCTACGAGCAGTACTTC.

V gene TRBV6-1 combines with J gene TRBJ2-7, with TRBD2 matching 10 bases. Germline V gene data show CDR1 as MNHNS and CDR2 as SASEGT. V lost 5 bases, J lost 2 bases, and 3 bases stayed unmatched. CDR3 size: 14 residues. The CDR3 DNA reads TGTGCCAGCAGTCCCCTAGCGGGAGCCTACGAGCAGTACTTC. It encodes CASSPLAGAYEQYF.

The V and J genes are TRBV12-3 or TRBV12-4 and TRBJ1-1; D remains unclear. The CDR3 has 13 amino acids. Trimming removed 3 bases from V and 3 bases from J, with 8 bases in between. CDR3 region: CASSFGEDTEAFF. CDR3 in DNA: TGTGCCAGCAGTTTTGGGGAGGACACTGAAGCTTTCTTT.

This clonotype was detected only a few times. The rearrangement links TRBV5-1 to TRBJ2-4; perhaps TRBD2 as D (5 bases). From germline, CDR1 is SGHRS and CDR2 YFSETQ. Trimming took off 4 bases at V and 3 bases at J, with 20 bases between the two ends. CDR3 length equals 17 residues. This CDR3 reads CASSPPSGIGVKNIQYF. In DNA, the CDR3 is TGCGCCAGCAGCCCCCCATCGGGGATTGGAGTCAAAAACATTCAGTACTTC.

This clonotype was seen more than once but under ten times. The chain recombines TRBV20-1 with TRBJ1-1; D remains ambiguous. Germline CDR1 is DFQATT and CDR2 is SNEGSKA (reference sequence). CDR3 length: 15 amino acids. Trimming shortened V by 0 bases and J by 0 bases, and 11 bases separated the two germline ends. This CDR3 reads CSARDYRRLNTEAFF. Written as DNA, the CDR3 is TGCAGTGCTAGAGATTACCGGAGATTGAACACTGAAGCTTTCTTT.

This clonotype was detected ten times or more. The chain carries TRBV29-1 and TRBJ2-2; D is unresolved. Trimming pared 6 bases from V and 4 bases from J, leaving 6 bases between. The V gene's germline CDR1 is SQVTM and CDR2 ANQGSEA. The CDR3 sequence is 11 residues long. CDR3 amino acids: CSVAITGELFF. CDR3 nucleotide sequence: TGCAGCGTCGCAATCACCGGGGAGCTGTTTTTT.

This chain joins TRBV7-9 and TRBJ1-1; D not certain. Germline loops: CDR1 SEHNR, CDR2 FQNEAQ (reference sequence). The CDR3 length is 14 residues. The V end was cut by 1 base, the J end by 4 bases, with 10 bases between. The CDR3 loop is CASSLGAGSTEAFF. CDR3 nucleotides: TGTGCCAGCAGCTTAGGGGCCGGAAGCACTGAAGCTTTCTTT.

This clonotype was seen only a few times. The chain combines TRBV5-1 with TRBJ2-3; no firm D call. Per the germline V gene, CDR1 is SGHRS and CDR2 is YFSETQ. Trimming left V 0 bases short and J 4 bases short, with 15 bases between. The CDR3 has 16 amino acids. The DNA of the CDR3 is TGCGCCAGCAGCTTGGGGCGGAAGTCGATGGCAGATACGCAGTATTTT. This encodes CASSLGRKSMADTQYF.